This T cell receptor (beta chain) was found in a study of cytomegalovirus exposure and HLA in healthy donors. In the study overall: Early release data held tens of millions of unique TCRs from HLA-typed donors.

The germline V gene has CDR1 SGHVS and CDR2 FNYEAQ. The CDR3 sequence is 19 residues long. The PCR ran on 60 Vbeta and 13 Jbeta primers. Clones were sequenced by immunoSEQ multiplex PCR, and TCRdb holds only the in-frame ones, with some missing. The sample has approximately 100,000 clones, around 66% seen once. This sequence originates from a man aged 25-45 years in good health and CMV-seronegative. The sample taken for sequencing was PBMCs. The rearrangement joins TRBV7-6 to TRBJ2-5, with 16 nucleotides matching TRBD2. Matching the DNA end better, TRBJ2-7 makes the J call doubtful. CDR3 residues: CASSPGTSGGGYYSYEQYF. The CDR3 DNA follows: TGTGCCAGCAGCCCAGGGACTAGCGGGGGGGGGTATTATTCGTACGAGCAGTACTTC.